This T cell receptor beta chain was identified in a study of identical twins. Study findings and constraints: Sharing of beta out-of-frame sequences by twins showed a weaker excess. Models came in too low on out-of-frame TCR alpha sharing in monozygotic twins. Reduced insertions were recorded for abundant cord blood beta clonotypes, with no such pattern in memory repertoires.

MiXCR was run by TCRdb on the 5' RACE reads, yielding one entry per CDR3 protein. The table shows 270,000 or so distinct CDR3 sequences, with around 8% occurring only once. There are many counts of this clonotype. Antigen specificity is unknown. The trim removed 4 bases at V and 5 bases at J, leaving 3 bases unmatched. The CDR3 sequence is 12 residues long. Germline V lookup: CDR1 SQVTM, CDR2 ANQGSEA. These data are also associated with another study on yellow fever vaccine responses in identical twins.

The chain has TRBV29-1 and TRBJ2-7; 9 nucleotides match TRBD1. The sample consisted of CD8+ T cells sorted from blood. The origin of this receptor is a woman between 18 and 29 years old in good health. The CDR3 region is CSVAGQGDEQYF. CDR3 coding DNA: TGCAGCGTTGCGGGACAGGGCGACGAGCAGTACTTC.